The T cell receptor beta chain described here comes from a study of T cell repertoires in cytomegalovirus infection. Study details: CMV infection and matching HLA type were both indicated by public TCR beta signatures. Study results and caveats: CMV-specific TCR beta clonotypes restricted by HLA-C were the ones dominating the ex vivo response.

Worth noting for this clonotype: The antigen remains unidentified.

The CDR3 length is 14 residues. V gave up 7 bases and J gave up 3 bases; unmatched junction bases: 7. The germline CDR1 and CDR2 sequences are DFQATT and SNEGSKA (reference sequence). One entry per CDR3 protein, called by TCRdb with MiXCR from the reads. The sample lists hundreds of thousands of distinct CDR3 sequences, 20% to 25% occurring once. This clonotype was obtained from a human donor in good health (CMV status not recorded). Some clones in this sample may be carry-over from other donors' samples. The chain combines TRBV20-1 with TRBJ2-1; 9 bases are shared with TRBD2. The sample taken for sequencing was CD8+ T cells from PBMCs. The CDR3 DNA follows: TGCAGTGGAAACGAGCGGGGGGACTACAATGAGCAGTTCTTC. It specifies CSGNERGDYNEQFF.